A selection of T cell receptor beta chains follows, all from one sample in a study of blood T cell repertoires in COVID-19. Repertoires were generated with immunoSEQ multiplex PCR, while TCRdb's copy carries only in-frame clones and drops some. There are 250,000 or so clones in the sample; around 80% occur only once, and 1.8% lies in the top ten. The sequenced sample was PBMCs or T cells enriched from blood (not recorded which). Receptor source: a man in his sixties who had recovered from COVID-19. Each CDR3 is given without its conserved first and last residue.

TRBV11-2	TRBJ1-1	ASSLQGPGAEAF
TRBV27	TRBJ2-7	ASSLADRGPYEQY
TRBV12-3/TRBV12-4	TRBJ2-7	ASSLSGYEQY
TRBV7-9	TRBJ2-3	ASSLSSPGRADTQY
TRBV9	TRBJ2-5	ASSPRAVQETQY
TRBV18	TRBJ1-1	ASSFRGSMNTEAF
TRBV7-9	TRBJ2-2	ASSLGQGGNTEELF
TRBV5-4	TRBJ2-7	ASSLALIRDRGIYSYGQY
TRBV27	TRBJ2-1	ASSPGTGGYNEQF
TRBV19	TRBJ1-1	ASKRDTEAF
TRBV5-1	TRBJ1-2	ASSLLQGEIYGYT
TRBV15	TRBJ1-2	ATSRGRRENGYT
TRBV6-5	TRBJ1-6	ASSSAPSSPLH
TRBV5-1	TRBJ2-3	ASSKGLARTDTQY
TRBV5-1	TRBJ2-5	ASSLGGGKETQY
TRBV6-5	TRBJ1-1	ASSHQVSGAEAF
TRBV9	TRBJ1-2	ASSATPVTGDYRYT
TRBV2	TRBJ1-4	ASRRTATNEKLF
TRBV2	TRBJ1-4	ASSRGQNEKLF
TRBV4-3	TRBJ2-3	ASSQESTGGSDTQY
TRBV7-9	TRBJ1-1	ASSTGTGEAF